The 6 T cell receptor beta chains listed next were all sequenced from one sample in a study of cytomegalovirus exposure and HLA in healthy donors. Primers included in the PCR were 60 Vbeta and 13 Jbeta primers. Here immunoSEQ multiplex PCR was the method, and the copy in TCRdb shows in-frame clones only, minus some. The table includes 100,000 to 120,000 clones, about four fifths detected once. Sequenced input: PBMCs. Receptor source: a woman in her sixties in good health and CMV-seropositive.

The chain is built from TRBV7-2 and TRBJ2-3, with 8 bases identical to TRBD2. Germline V gives CDR1 SGHTA, CDR2 FQGNSA. The J segment lost 3 bases and the V segment lost 3 bases, leaving 11 bases of the junction unmatched. The CDR3 has 17 amino acids. The CDR3 spells CASSLSPQLAETDTQYF. The CDR3 bases are TGTGCCAGCAGCTTGAGTCCCCAACTAGCGGAAACAGATACGCAGTATTTT.

The chain uses TRBV18 and TRBJ2-7; the D gene is possibly TRBD2 (5 bases). V lost 3 bases, J lost 0 bases, and 9 bases lay in between. The CDR3 extends over 14 amino acids. CDR1 and CDR2 from the germline V gene are KGHSH and LQKENI. The CDR3 DNA reads TGTGCCAGCTCACCGGAGGCGGTCTCCTACGAGCAGTACTTC. Protein: CASSPEAVSYEQYF. The full variable domain, its missing parts supplied by reference TRBV18 and TRBJ2-7, is NAGVMQNPRHLVRRRGQEARLRCSPMKGHSHVYWYRQLPEEGLKFMVYLQKENIIDESGMPKERFSAEFPKEGPSILRIQQVVRGDSAAYFCASSPEAVSYEQYFGPGTRLTVT.

This clone was counted between two and nine times. The chain recombines TRBV7-8 with TRBJ2-4, with D unclear. The CDR3 covers 15 residues. Germline-derived CDR1 and CDR2 are SGHVS and FQNEAQ. The ends were cut back, 2 bases at V and 0 bases at J, with 8 bases in the middle. The CDR3 region is CASSLPKLAKNIQYF. DNA for the CDR3: TGTGCCAGCAGCTTACCTAAACTAGCCAAAAACATTCAGTACTTC.

The V gene is TRBV6-5, the J gene TRBJ1-2, with D unclear. The CDR3 is made up of 14 amino acids. V lost 0 bases to trimming and J lost 2 bases, with 7 bases between them. Germline V gene data show CDR1 as MNHEY and CDR2 as SVGAGI. The chain's CDR3 is CASSYSNRNYGYTF. The CDR3 DNA reads as TGTGCCAGCAGTTACTCGAACAGAAACTATGGCTACACCTTC.

This chain uses TRBV6-5 with TRBJ2-7, with D possibly being TRBD2 (6 bases). The V gene's germline CDR1 is MNHEY and CDR2 SVGAGI. The ends were cut back, 6 bases at V and 1 base at J, with 16 bases in the middle. The CDR3 runs to 15 residues. In nucleotides, the CDR3 is TGTGCCAGCAGCCTGACTAGGATTTCTTCCTACGAGCAGTACTTC. Protein: CASSLTRISSYEQYF.

The V gene is TRBV18, the J gene TRBJ2-1, with D maybe TRBD2 (5 bases). CDR1 is KGHSH and CDR2 is LQKENI in the germline V gene. The CDR3 loop spans 14 amino acids. Trimming pared 6 bases from V and 7 bases from J, leaving 16 bases between. CDR3 sequence: CASSNTMGGNEQFF. CDR3 bases: TGTGCCAGCTCCAACACCATGGGCGGGAATGAGCAGTTCTTC.